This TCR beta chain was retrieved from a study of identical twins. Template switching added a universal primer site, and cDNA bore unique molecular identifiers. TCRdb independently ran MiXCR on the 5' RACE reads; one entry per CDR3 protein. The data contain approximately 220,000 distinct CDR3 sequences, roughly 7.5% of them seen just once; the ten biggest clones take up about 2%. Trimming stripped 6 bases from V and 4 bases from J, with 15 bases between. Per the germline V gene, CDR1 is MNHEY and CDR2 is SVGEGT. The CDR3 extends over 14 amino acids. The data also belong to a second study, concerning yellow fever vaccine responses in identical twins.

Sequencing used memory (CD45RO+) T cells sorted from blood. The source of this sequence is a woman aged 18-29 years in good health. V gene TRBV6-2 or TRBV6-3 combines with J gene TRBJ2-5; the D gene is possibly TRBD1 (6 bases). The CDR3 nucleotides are TGTGCCAGCAGCACCGGGACAATGATAGAGACCCAGTACTTC. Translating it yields CASSTGTMIETQYF.